A single sample gave rise to the 21 T cell receptor beta chains below, sequenced in a study of OX40 agonist ivuxolimab in advanced cancers. Data came from immunoSEQ multiplex PCR; TCRdb stores just in-frame clones and leaves some out. The profile shows under 30,000 clones, less than 90% of them singletons. The material sequenced was CD4+ or CD8+ T cells sorted from blood, taken in a trial of the OX40 agonist ivuxolimab. Receptors originate from an adult with an advanced solid tumor such as melanoma, head and neck, liver or kidney cancer.

The chain has TRBV19 and TRBJ1-5; weak D call: TRBD1 (6 bases). Trimming took off 6 bases at V and 8 bases at J, with 20 bases between the two ends. Germline V CDR1 and CDR2: LNHDA, SQIVND (reference sequence). The CDR3 runs to 15 residues. The CDR3 loop is CASSHQQGSGKPQHF. For the CDR3, the DNA is TGTGCCAGTAGCCACCAACAGGGAAGTGGAAAGCCCCAGCATTTT. The full variable domain, its missing parts supplied by reference TRBV19 and TRBJ1-5, is DGGITQSPKYLFRKEGQNVTLSCEQNLNHDAMYWYRQDPGQGLRLIYYSQIVNDFQKGDIAEGYSVSREKKESFPLTVTSAQKNPTAFYLCASSHQQGSGKPQHFGDGTRLSIL.

This clone occurred once. The CDR3 here is CASRSPPGAFTQYF. The CDR3 region has the DNA TGTGCCAGCAGATCCCCCCCGGGGGCCTTTACGCAGTATTTT. The chain employs TRBV6-5 and TRBJ2-3; the D gene could be TRBD1 or TRBD2 (6 bases each). V shed 6 bases and J shed 8 bases, with 18 bases lying between them. Germline loops: CDR1 MNHEY, CDR2 SVGAGI. The length of the CDR3 is 14 residues.

The chain has TRBV4-3 and TRBJ2-7; D is tentatively TRBD1 or TRBD2 (5 bases each). The CDR3 is 14 residues long. CDR1 and CDR2 from the germline V gene are LGHNA and YSLEER. Trimming cost V 0 bases and J 2 bases, with 8 bases left between them. The DNA for the CDR3 is TGCGCCAGCAGCCAAGATTTGGGGGCCTACGAGCAGTACTTC. Translation: CASSQDLGAYEQYF.

The chain is built from TRBV7-9 and TRBJ2-6; D is uncertain. The CDR3 sequence is 16 residues long. The germline V gene has CDR1 SEHNR and CDR2 FQNEAQ (reference sequence). V lost 0 bases to trimming and J lost 2 bases, with 8 bases between them. In DNA, the CDR3 is TGTGCCAGCAGCTTAGCACTCCGCCCTGGGGCCAACGTCCTGACTTTC. Protein sequence: CASSLALRPGANVLTF.

A remark on this clone: One end of the junction is discordant with germline, which a read error may explain. Other DNA sequences in this sample translate to the same CDR3. CDR3 loop: CASSAFTGSYEQYF. For the CDR3, the DNA is TGCGCCAGCAGCGCTTTCACAGGTTCCTACGAGCAGTACTTC. The J gene is TRBJ2-7, the V gene TRBV9; maybe TRBD1 (5 bases). The CDR3 totals 14 residues. Germline V gene sequence: CDR1 SGDLS, CDR2 YYNGEE.

This chain links TRBV19 with TRBJ1-2; a possible D gene is TRBD1 (5 bases). CDR1 is LNHDA, CDR2 SQIVND, per germline (reference sequence). The V end lost 3 bases, the J end lost 8 bases, and 7 bases lay between the germline ends. The CDR3 loop spans 11 amino acids. CDR3 sequence (DNA): TGTGCCAGTAGTATCGGGGGAGGCTACACCTTC. This encodes CASSIGGGYTF.

This clone was seen a single time. The chain recombines TRBV4-1 with TRBJ1-5; D uncertain. Germline assignment: CDR1 MGHRA and CDR2 YSYEKL. Trimming shortened V by 1 base and J by 0 bases, and 10 bases separated the two germline ends. The CDR3 consists of 16 residues. CDR3 sequence (DNA): TGCGCCAGCAGCCAAGTGCAGACAAATAGCAATCAGCCCCAGCATTTT. Translating it yields CASSQVQTNSNQPQHF.

The CDR3 nucleotides read TGTGCCAGTAGCTGGACAGGGAGGACTGAAGCTTTCTTT. It yields the protein CASSWTGRTEAFF. The V and J genes are TRBV19 and TRBJ1-1; 8 bases agree with TRBD1. Germline V gene data show CDR1 as LNHDA and CDR2 as SQIVND (reference sequence). Trimming cost V 6 bases and J 5 bases; bases outside gene matches: 5. The CDR3 has 13 amino acids.

This clone was seen a few times. The CDR3 loop reads CASSQVLSSQPQHF. CDR3 sequence (DNA): TGCGCCAGCAGCCAAGTTTTATCTTCTCAGCCCCAGCATTTT. The chain employs TRBV4-1 and TRBJ1-5; D gene ambiguous. Trimming took 1 base from V and 6 from J, leaving 10 bases between them. Germline lookup yields CDR1 MGHRA and CDR2 YSYEKL. The CDR3 sequence is 14 residues long.

The chain combines TRBV15 with TRBJ2-3; possibly TRBD1 for D (6 bases). Trimming removed 0 bases at V and 2 bases at J, with 9 bases between. Looked up from germline, CDR1 is LNHNV and CDR2 is YYDKDF (reference sequence). The CDR3 loop spans 15 amino acids. The CDR3 is CATSRDQGTTDTQYF. For the CDR3, the DNA is TGTGCCACCAGCAGAGATCAGGGGACCACAGATACGCAGTATTTT.

The chain combines TRBV7-6 with TRBJ1-1; D is possibly TRBD1 (6 bases). This CDR3 comprises 14 residues. CDR1 is SGHVS and CDR2 is FNYEAQ in the germline V gene. Trimming took 6 bases from V and 5 from J, leaving 16 bases between them. CDR3: CASSIGGARTEAFF. CDR3 in DNA: TGTGCCAGCAGTATCGGGGGCGCGAGAACTGAAGCTTTCTTT.

By share, this clone counts as medium-sized. This chain links TRBV5-4 with TRBJ2-2; TRBD1 agrees at 9 bases. Germline loops: CDR1 SGHNT, CDR2 YYREEE (reference sequence). The CDR3 is made up of 16 amino acids. Unmatched junction bases numbered 7, after V lost 4 bases and J lost 3 bases. The CDR3 sequence: CASSPTDRGDTGELFF. CDR3 bases: TGTGCCAGCAGCCCAACCGACAGGGGGGACACCGGGGAGCTGTTTTTT.

V and J are TRBV2 and TRBJ2-5; D is uncertain. From germline, CDR1 is SNHLY and CDR2 FYNNEI. The length of the CDR3 is 10 residues. V lost 6 bases, J lost 5 bases, and 4 bases lay in between. The CDR3 loop reads CASSLETQYF. CDR3 nucleotide sequence: TGTGCCAGCAGCTTGGAGACCCAGTACTTC.

This rearrangement joins TRBV7-2 to TRBJ2-3, with D perhaps assigned TRBD1 or TRBD2 (5 bases each). The CDR3 extends over 16 amino acids. The V gene's germline CDR1 is SGHTA and CDR2 FQGNSA. V lost 5 bases and J 0 bases, leaving 15 bases between the germline ends. CDR3 sequence (DNA): TGTGCCAGCAGCCCAAGGGGTGGGGGTAGCACAGATACGCAGTATTTT. Translated: CASSPRGGGSTDTQYF.

CDR3 DNA: TGTGCCAGCAGCCATCCGGCAGACGACAGGGGAGCTTTCTTT. Its protein is CASSHPADDRGAFF. This chain connects TRBV7-6 to TRBJ1-1, with 8 bases identical to TRBD1. The length of the CDR3 is 14 residues. CDR1 and CDR2 from the germline V gene are SGHVS and FNYEAQ. With 5 bases clipped from V and 10 bases from J, the junction kept 12 bases outside the gene matches.

CDR3: CASSVGLAGDYEQYF. CDR3 in DNA: TGTGCCAGCAGCGTTGGGCTAGCGGGGGACTACGAGCAGTACTTC. The V gene is TRBV9, the J gene TRBJ2-7; 10 bases fit TRBD2. Germline trimming cut 2 bases from V and 3 bases from J; bases unmatched to any gene: 5. This CDR3 comprises 15 residues. CDR1 and CDR2 from the germline V gene are SGDLS and YYNGEE.

The CDR3 coding sequence is TGTGCCAGCAGCTTAGCCCGGGGCACCTACAATGAGCAGTTCTTC. Amino acids: CASSLARGTYNEQFF. V is TRBV11-2 and J is TRBJ2-1; D could derive from TRBD1 or TRBD2 (5 bases each). Germline V gene lookup returns CDR1 SGHAT and CDR2 FQNNGV. This CDR3 has 15 amino acids. V was pared by 1 base and J by 2 bases, with 9 bases between.

The gene calls are TRBV20-1 and TRBJ1-2; no firm D call. With 1 base removed from V and 6 bases from J, the gap between germline ends came to 3 bases. The CDR3 is 10 amino acids. Germline CDR1 DFQATT, CDR2 SNEGSKA (reference sequence). DNA of the CDR3: TGCAGTGCTAGAGGGGATGGCTACACCTTC. This gives the protein CSARGDGYTF.

CDR3 loop: CASSYLPGENTEAFF. The CDR3 DNA reads as TGTGCCAGCAGTTACCTTCCCGGGGAGAACACTGAAGCTTTCTTT. The V and J genes are TRBV6-5 and TRBJ1-1; D not resolved. The V and J ends lost 2 bases and 1 base respectively, with 11 bases between them. Germline V gene sequence: CDR1 MNHEY, CDR2 SVGAGI. CDR3 length: 15 amino acids.

V usage is TRBV27 and J usage is TRBJ1-1; 7 nucleotides align to TRBD1. V lost 5 bases and J lost 4; bases outside the gene matches: 7. The CDR3 runs to 14 residues. From germline, CDR1 is MNHEY and CDR2 SMNVEV (reference sequence). The DNA for the CDR3 is TGTGCCAGCAGTGGGGAACAGGGGCTCACTGAAGCTTTCTTT. Its translation is CASSGEQGLTEAFF.

This chain joins TRBV7-9 and TRBJ2-5; 8 bases match TRBD2. The V segment lost 5 bases and the J segment 2 bases; nucleotides outside the gene matches: 10. Looked up from germline, CDR1 is SEHNR and CDR2 is FQNEAQ (reference sequence). The CDR3 has 16 residues. In nucleotides, the CDR3 is TGTGCCAGCAGCGCCCTGAAGGCGGGGGGACAAGAGACCCAGTACTTC. Protein product: CASSALKAGGQETQYF.